These 7 T cell receptor beta chains were sequenced from one sample in a study of blood T cell repertoires in COVID-19 (TCRdb year 2020). The library was prepared using the immunoSEQ multiplex PCR assay. TCRdb holds this immuneACCESS table with in-frame rearrangements only. Some clones are missing; in checked studies, unresolved V genes explain under half, and the rest has no known cause. The sample data list about 82,000 clones, and around four fifths of these were observed just once. The ten most abundant clones make up over 15% of the sample. The source material was peripheral blood. These TCRs come from a woman aged 60 to 75 with acute or convalescent COVID-19.

The chain is built from TRBV11-1 and TRBJ1-4; 9 bases are a match to TRBD1. Germline V gene data show CDR1 as SGHAT and CDR2 as FQDESV (reference sequence). The CDR3 covers 15 residues. Trimming removed 6 bases from V and 7 bases from J; junction bases left unmatched: 9. The CDR3, as DNA: TGTGCCAGCAGTCGACAGGGGGGCGCCAGTGAAAAACTGTTTTTT. Translated: CASSRQGGASEKLFF.

This clone was observed a handful of times. This rearrangement joins TRBV10-3 to TRBJ2-2, with a possible D match to TRBD1 (6 bases). Germline lookup yields CDR1 ENHRY and CDR2 SYGVKD. This CDR3 region has 13 residues. V lost 4 bases to trimming and J lost 6 bases, with 9 bases between them. CDR3 residues: CAISAGQPGELFF. The CDR3 DNA is TGTGCCATCAGTGCCGGACAGCCCGGGGAGCTGTTTTTT.

The rearrangement joins TRBV12-3 or TRBV12-4 to TRBJ1-2, with a tentative D call TRBD1 (5 bases). CDR3 length equals 13 residues. The V and J ends lost 2 bases and 7 bases respectively, with 11 bases between them. CDR3 in amino acids: CASSLSQGSGYTF. Here the CDR3 DNA reads TGTGCCAGCAGTTTAAGTCAGGGCAGTGGCTACACCTTC.

The J gene is TRBJ2-3, the V gene TRBV19; 11 bases align to TRBD2. Trimming took 5 bases from V and 4 from J; bases not matched to a gene: 8. This CDR3 is built from 16 residues. Germline V CDR1 and CDR2: LNHDA, SQIVND (reference sequence). The CDR3 nucleotides read TGTGCCAGTAGTCTTACCGGTAGCGGGGGGGCAGATACGCAGTATTTT. This codes for CASSLTGSGGADTQYF.

The count of this clone is one. The chain couples TRBV11-3 to TRBJ1-1, with D maybe TRBD1 (5 bases). V was pared by 1 base and J by 5 bases, with 17 bases between. The CDR3 contains 16 residues. In germline, CDR1 is SGHNT, CDR2 YENEEA. The CDR3: CASSLARSGRRTEAFF. CDR3 coding DNA: TGTGCCAGCAGCTTAGCACGTTCAGGGCGGCGGACTGAAGCTTTCTTT.

This clone was seen just once. The rearrangement uses TRBV30 and TRBJ2-3, with D perhaps matching TRBD2 (6 bases). V was shortened by 6 bases and J by 1 base, with 14 bases between the two germline ends. The CDR3 sequence is 14 residues long. In germline, CDR1 is GTSNPN, CDR2 SVGIG (reference sequence). CDR3 in amino acids: CACPGSGGTDTQYF. Here the CDR3 DNA reads TGTGCCTGTCCCGGGAGCGGAGGCACAGATACGCAGTATTTT. The full variable domain, completed using reference TRBV30 and TRBJ2-3, is SQTIHQWPATLVQPVGSPLSLECTVEGTSNPNLYWYRQAAGRGLQLLFYSVGIGQISSEVPQNLSASRPQDRQFILSSKKLLLSDSGFYLCACPGSGGTDTQYFGPGTRLTVL.

V gene TRBV14 combines with J gene TRBJ2-7; possibly TRBD1 for D (6 bases). CDR1 is SGHDN, CDR2 FVKESK, per germline. CDR3 size: 15 residues. Trimming removed 4 bases at V and 7 bases at J, with 20 bases between. The CDR3 nucleotides are TGTGCCAGCAGCCGTGGGGGCTACCCCGGGGAGGAGCAGTACTTC. As protein: CASSRGGYPGEEQYF.